Each of the 31 T cell receptor beta chains below was sequenced from the same sample in a study of T cells in narcolepsy. Profiled with immunoSEQ multiplex PCR; TCRdb holds only in-frame clones, not every one. The sample shows tens of thousands of clones, about 87% of them seen only once. Sequencing was done on a sample of memory (CD45RA-) CD4+ T cells from blood. These receptors all stem from a human donor in good health.

V usage is TRBV28 and J usage is TRBJ1-1; D uncertain. Germline V gene lookup returns CDR1 MDHEN and CDR2 SYDVKM. The CDR3 length is 14 residues. The V gene lost 1 base and the J gene lost 1 base, with 7 bases spanning the gap. In DNA, the CDR3 is TGTGCCAGCAGTTTATCACTCACGAACACTGAAGCTTTCTTT. It is translated as CASSLSLTNTEAFF.

The chain employs TRBV7-2 and TRBJ2-3; D perhaps matches TRBD2 (5 bases). V lost 5 bases and J 4 bases, leaving 16 bases between the germline ends. This CDR3 spans 15 amino acids. In germline, CDR1 is SGHTA, CDR2 FQGNSA. The CDR3 nucleotides read TGTGCCAGCAGCCATGGTAACTCCGGGGCAGATACGCAGTATTTT. Its translation is CASSHGNSGADTQYF.

This chain connects TRBV9 to TRBJ2-1, with 10 bases lining up with TRBD2. The V gene's germline CDR1 is SGDLS and CDR2 YYNGEE. The CDR3 loop spans 14 amino acids. Trimming removed 0 bases from V and 6 bases from J; junction bases left unmatched: 0. This CDR3 is CASSVGTSGNEQFF. The CDR3 DNA follows: TGTGCCAGCAGCGTAGGGACTAGCGGCAATGAGCAGTTCTTC.

This clone appeared once. The chain couples TRBV19 to TRBJ2-2; 7 nucleotides agree with TRBD2. CDR3 length equals 17 residues. Germline CDR1 reads LNHDA; CDR2 reads SQIVND (reference sequence). With 1 base clipped from V and 4 bases from J, the junction kept 9 bases outside the gene matches. CDR3 DNA sequence: TGTGCCAGTAGTATAGGTCGCGCGCGGACTAGCACCGGGGAGCTGTTTTTT. Protein product: CASSIGRARTSTGELFF.

V usage is TRBV7-2 and J usage is TRBJ1-1; D is possibly TRBD1 (6 bases). Trimming removed 3 bases from V and 8 bases from J, with 16 bases in between. The CDR3 runs 14 residues. CDR1 and CDR2 (germline): SGHTA, FQGNSA. The CDR3 loop is CASSFLTGLGEAFF. CDR3 DNA sequence: TGTGCCAGCAGCTTCCTAACAGGGCTGGGGGAAGCTTTCTTT.

A single count supports this clone. V and J are TRBV29-1 and TRBJ2-5; 8 nucleotides line up with TRBD1. The trim removed 3 bases at V and 5 bases at J, leaving 11 bases unmatched. Looked up from germline, CDR1 is SQVTM and CDR2 is ANQGSEA. The CDR3 extends over 15 amino acids. This CDR3 reads CSVDAPGQVDETQYF. CDR3 nucleotides: TGCAGCGTTGATGCCCCGGGACAGGTGGATGAGACCCAGTACTTC. The full variable domain, with the rest looked up from reference TRBV29-1 and TRBJ2-5, is SAVISQKPSRDICQRGTSLTIQCQVDSQVTMMFWYRQQPGQSLTLIATANQGSEATYESGFVIDKFPISRPNLTFSTLTVSNMSPEDSSIYLCSVDAPGQVDETQYFGPGTRLLVL.

This rearrangement joins TRBV18 to TRBJ2-3; 9 nucleotides align to TRBD2. CDR3 size: 17 residues. V gave up 2 bases and J gave up 1 base; unmatched junction bases: 7. Germline CDR1 and CDR2: KGHSH and LQKENI. The CDR3: CASSPLASGTGTDTQYF. In nucleotides, the CDR3 is TGTGCCAGCTCACCATTAGCTAGCGGGACCGGCACAGATACGCAGTATTTT.

The rearrangement links TRBV5-1 to TRBJ2-1, with D perhaps matching TRBD2 (5 bases). V lost 0 bases and J 4 bases, leaving 8 bases between the germline ends. This CDR3 has 14 amino acids. Germline V gives CDR1 SGHRS, CDR2 YFSETQ. The DNA for the CDR3 is TGCGCCAGCAGCTTGGCCGGGGAGTACAATGAGCAGTTCTTC. Translated: CASSLAGEYNEQFF.

In DNA form, the CDR3 reads TGTGCCTGGAGGGGGGTAGCGGGAGGGCCAGTACTAACCAAAAACATTCAGTACTTC. Protein: CAWRGVAGGPVLTKNIQYF. The rearrangement links TRBV30 to TRBJ2-4; 11 bases agree with TRBD2. Germline V gene lookup returns CDR1 GTSNPN and CDR2 SVGIG (reference sequence). The CDR3 spans 19 residues. V lost 3 bases and J lost 2; bases outside the gene matches: 15. Looking up the rest from reference TRBV30 and TRBJ2-4 gives the full variable domain: SQTIHQWPATLVQPVGSPLSLECTVEGTSNPNLYWYRQAAGRGLQLLFYSVGIGQISSEVPQNLSASRPQDRQFILSSKKLLLSDSGFYLCAWRGVAGGPVLTKNIQYFGAGTRLSVL.

Regarding this clone: A junction boundary mismatches the germline segment, possibly from a read error. The sample holds other DNA sequences that translate to the same CDR3. The chain is built from TRBV18 and TRBJ1-1; D is uncertain. The CDR3 is made up of 12 amino acids. CDR1 and CDR2 (germline): KGHSH, LQKENI. The CDR3 DNA sequence: TGTGCCAGCTCACCACAAGGGAATGAAGCTTTCTTC. Amino acids: CASSPQGNEAFF.

The J gene is TRBJ2-7, the V gene TRBV19; D may match TRBD1 or TRBD2 (5 bases each). V was clipped by 3 bases and J by 2 bases, with 8 bases between them. This CDR3 has 13 amino acids. Germline CDR1 LNHDA, CDR2 SQIVND (reference sequence). The chain's CDR3 is CASSMGRTYEQYF. The CDR3, as DNA: TGTGCCAGTAGTATGGGACGGACCTACGAGCAGTACTTC. The entire variable domain, with the rest obtained from reference TRBV19 and TRBJ2-7, is as follows: DGGITQSPKYLFRKEGQNVTLSCEQNLNHDAMYWYRQDPGQGLRLIYYSQIVNDFQKGDIAEGYSVSREKKESFPLTVTSAQKNPTAFYLCASSMGRTYEQYFGPGTRLTVT.

The J gene is TRBJ2-3, the V gene TRBV5-1, with TRBD2 matching over 10 bases. Germline CDR1 is SGHRS and CDR2 is YFSETQ. The CDR3 totals 14 residues. After removal of 3 bases from V and 10 bases from J, the junction contained 8 bases not matched to a gene. The CDR3 coding sequence is TGCGCCAGCAGCTCCACTAGCGGGACCGGCCCGCAGTATTTT. Protein sequence: CASSSTSGTGPQYF.

The chain joins TRBV7-3 to TRBJ2-1, with 14 bases matching TRBD2. This CDR3 region has 15 residues. Germline V gene sequence: CDR1 SGHTA, CDR2 FQGTGA. V lost 4 bases, J lost 7 bases, and 3 bases stayed unmatched. CDR3 DNA sequence: TGTGCCAGCAGCTCGGGACTAGCGGGAGTGAATGAGCAGTTCTTC. It yields the protein CASSSGLAGVNEQFF.

This clone was counted a single time. CDR3 in DNA: TGCAGTGCTAGAGTGGGCTACGAGCAGTACTTC. Protein: CSARVGYEQYF. V gene TRBV20-1 combines with J gene TRBJ2-7; D not resolved. The germline V and J ends were trimmed by 1 base and 3 bases, with 4 bases remaining between them. The CDR3 runs to 11 residues. The germline gives CDR1 DFQATT, CDR2 SNEGSKA (reference sequence).

The chain joins TRBV9 to TRBJ2-3, with TRBD2 identical over 8 bases. The CDR3 consists of 16 residues. The germline gives CDR1 SGDLS, CDR2 YYNGEE. The ends lost 0 bases at V and 0 bases at J; junction bases unmatched: 3. The CDR3 reads CASSVGVAGSTDTQYF. The CDR3 nucleotides are TGTGCCAGCAGCGTAGGGGTAGCGGGAAGCACAGATACGCAGTATTTT.

This rearrangement joins TRBV30 to TRBJ1-2, with a possible D match to TRBD1 (5 bases). This CDR3 contains 15 residues. Germline V gene sequence: CDR1 GTSNPN, CDR2 SVGIG (reference sequence). V was pared by 4 bases and J by 4 bases, with 19 bases between. The chain's CDR3 is CAWMGDGAGSYGYTF. CDR3 nucleotides: TGTGCCTGGATGGGAGACGGGGCAGGGTCCTATGGCTACACCTTC. Full variable domain (outside the CDR3, taken from reference TRBV30 and TRBJ1-2): SQTIHQWPATLVQPVGSPLSLECTVEGTSNPNLYWYRQAAGRGLQLLFYSVGIGQISSEVPQNLSASRPQDRQFILSSKKLLLSDSGFYLCAWMGDGAGSYGYTFGSGTRLTVV.

The chain carries TRBV29-1 and TRBJ2-3, with TRBD2 matching over 8 bases. CDR3 length: 14 amino acids. With 6 bases clipped from V and 2 bases from J, the junction kept 7 bases outside the gene matches. The germline gives CDR1 SQVTM, CDR2 ANQGSEA. The CDR3 region is CSVLGGLVTDTQYF. CDR3 nucleotides: TGCAGCGTACTCGGGGGACTAGTCACAGATACGCAGTATTTT.

This clone is a singleton in its sample. The J gene is TRBJ2-1, the V gene TRBV6-1; 7 nucleotides match TRBD1. Germline V gene sequence: CDR1 MNHNS, CDR2 SASEGT. The CDR3 consists of 14 residues. After removal of 6 bases from V and 4 bases from J, the junction contained 6 bases not matched to a gene. The CDR3 DNA reads TGTGCCAGCAGGAGGACAGGAAGGTACAATGAGCAGTTCTTC. It encodes CASRRTGRYNEQFF.

The V gene is TRBV6-8, the J gene TRBJ2-1, with 11 bases that match TRBD1. Trimming removed 3 bases from V and 0 bases from J; junction bases left unmatched: 16. Per germline, CDR1 MNHGY and CDR2 SAAAGT. The CDR3 is 21 residues long. The DNA of the CDR3 is TGTGCCAGCAGTTATAAATCCCGGGACAGGGGGATTTATTCCTCCTACAATGAGCAGTTCTTC. This codes for CASSYKSRDRGIYSSYNEQFF.

Points on this clone: At one of its ends the junction is not consistent with the germline gene, which may arise from a read error. CDR3 protein: CSSSSNRRTRDQPQHF. The CDR3 DNA reads TGTTCCAGCAGTTCAAATCGACGGACACGAGATCAGCCCCAGCATTTT. The chain is built from TRBV28 and TRBJ1-5; D is perhaps TRBD1 (5 bases). This CDR3 is built from 16 residues. Germline V gene sequence: CDR1 MDHEN, CDR2 SYDVKM.

The V and J genes are TRBV5-1 and TRBJ2-7; D remains unclear. V was pared by 4 bases and J by 7 bases, with 12 bases between. The CDR3 is 12 amino acids. The germline gives CDR1 SGHRS, CDR2 YFSETQ. CDR3 loop: CASSQPSTEQYF. The DNA for the CDR3 is TGCGCCAGCAGCCAGCCTTCCACAGAGCAGTACTTC. Full variable domain (remainder filled in from reference TRBV5-1 and TRBJ2-7): KAGVTQTPRYLIKTRGQQVTLSCSPISGHRSVSWYQQTPGQGLQFLFEYFSETQRNKGNFPGRFSGRQFSNSRSEMNVSTLELGDSALYLCASSQPSTEQYFGPGTRLTVT.

This clone was observed once. This chain uses TRBV11-2 with TRBJ1-4, with D unresolved. The ends were cut back, 0 bases at V and 7 bases at J, with 12 bases in the middle. The CDR3 contains 15 residues. Per germline, CDR1 SGHAT and CDR2 FQNNGV. In DNA form, the CDR3 reads TGTGCCAGCAGCTTAGATTCCATTAGGAGTGAAAAACTGTTTTTT. Translating gives CASSLDSIRSEKLFF.

The chain recombines TRBV21-1 with TRBJ2-1. TRBV21-1 is tagged as a pseudogene. The CDR3 totals 16 residues. CDR3 sequence (DNA): TGTGCCAGCAGCAAAGGACCCAGAAGCTCCTACAATGAGCAGTTCTTC. Encoded protein: CASSKGPRSSYNEQFF.

The rearrangement joins TRBV19 to TRBJ2-1; D possibly uses TRBD1 or TRBD2 (5 bases each). The CDR3 spans 20 residues. V lost 0 bases, J lost 6 bases, and 27 bases lay in between. Germline CDR1 reads LNHDA; CDR2 reads SQIVND (reference sequence). Here the CDR3 DNA reads TGTGCCAGTAGTATAGATTTCCGTCGAAACCCCGGGACGTCGCGCAATGAGCAGTTCTTC. Translation: CASSIDFRRNPGTSRNEQFF.

V usage is TRBV19 and J usage is TRBJ1-3; no clear D gene. Germline CDR1 reads LNHDA; CDR2 reads SQIVND (reference sequence). Trimming removed 4 bases from V and 0 bases from J, with 4 bases in between. CDR3 length: 13 amino acids. CDR3 sequence (DNA): TGTGCCAGTAGTACGGTCTCTGGAAACACCATATATTTT. Amino acid sequence: CASSTVSGNTIYF.

The chain recombines TRBV28 with TRBJ2-7, with D possibly being TRBD1 (5 bases). Germline V gives CDR1 MDHEN, CDR2 SYDVKM. The CDR3 spans 12 residues. Trimming took off 6 bases at V and 6 bases at J, with 12 bases between the two ends. The CDR3 sequence: CASSRRVVEQYF. DNA of the CDR3: TGTGCCAGCAGCCGCAGGGTGGTCGAGCAGTACTTC.

The rearrangement uses TRBV18 and TRBJ2-5, with D tentatively TRBD1 (6 bases). The CDR3 loop spans 13 amino acids. V shed 2 bases and J shed 7 bases, with 11 bases lying between them. CDR1 and CDR2 from the germline V gene are KGHSH and LQKENI. The CDR3 nucleotides read TGTGCCAGCTCACCAAAGGACAGAACGACCCAGTACTTC. It is translated as CASSPKDRTTQYF.

V usage is TRBV7-2 and J usage is TRBJ2-1; the D is unclear. V lost 4 bases, J lost 0 bases, and 10 bases lay in between. CDR1 and CDR2 (germline): SGHTA, FQGNSA. There are 15 residues in the CDR3. CDR3 protein: CASSSDLSSYNEQFF. The CDR3 nucleotides are TGTGCCAGCAGCTCGGACCTGAGCTCCTACAATGAGCAGTTCTTC.

V gene TRBV5-6 combines with J gene TRBJ1-6; TRBD1 aligns across 8 bases. The ends lost 4 bases at V and 9 bases at J; junction bases unmatched: 6. The CDR3 runs to 14 residues. Germline V gives CDR1 SGHDT, CDR2 YYEEEE. For the CDR3, the DNA is TGTGCCAGCAGCCGAAGGACAGGGCTTTCACCCCTCCACTTT. Its translation is CASSRRTGLSPLHF.

This clone was found once. The rearrangement joins TRBV7-3 to TRBJ2-3; D is tentatively TRBD1 or TRBD2 (6 bases each). Germline V gene sequence: CDR1 SGHTA, CDR2 FQGTGA. The V end was cut by 5 bases, the J end by 10 bases, with 19 bases between. The CDR3 is 14 amino acids. This CDR3 reads CASSRRADRGAQYF. CDR3 coding DNA: TGTGCCAGCAGCCGGAGGGCGGATAGGGGGGCGCAGTATTTT.

The chain uses TRBV4-2 and TRBJ1-1; no reliable D call. Trimming stripped 0 bases from V and 8 bases from J, with 13 bases between. Germline assignment: CDR1 LGHNA and CDR2 YNFKEQ. The CDR3 is made up of 14 amino acids. The CDR3 protein is CASSQETQIQEAFF. The CDR3 DNA reads TGTGCCAGCAGCCAAGAGACACAGATCCAAGAAGCTTTCTTT.